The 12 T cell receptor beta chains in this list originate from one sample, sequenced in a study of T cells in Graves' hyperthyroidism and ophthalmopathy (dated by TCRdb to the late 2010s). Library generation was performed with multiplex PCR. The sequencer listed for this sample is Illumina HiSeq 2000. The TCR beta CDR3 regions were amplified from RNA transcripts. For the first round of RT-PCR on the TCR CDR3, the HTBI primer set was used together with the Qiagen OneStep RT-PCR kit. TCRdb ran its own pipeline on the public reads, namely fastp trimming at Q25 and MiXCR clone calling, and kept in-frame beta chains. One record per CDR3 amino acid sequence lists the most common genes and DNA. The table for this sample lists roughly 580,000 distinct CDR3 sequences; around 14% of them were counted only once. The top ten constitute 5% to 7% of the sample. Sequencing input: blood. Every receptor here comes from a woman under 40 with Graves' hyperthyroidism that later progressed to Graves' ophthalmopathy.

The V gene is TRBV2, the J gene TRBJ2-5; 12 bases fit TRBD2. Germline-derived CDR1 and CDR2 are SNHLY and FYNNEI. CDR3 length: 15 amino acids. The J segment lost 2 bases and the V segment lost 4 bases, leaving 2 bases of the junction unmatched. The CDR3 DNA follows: TGTGCCAGCAGTGGGACTAGCGGGGATCAAGAGACCCAGTACTTC. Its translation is CASSGTSGDQETQYF. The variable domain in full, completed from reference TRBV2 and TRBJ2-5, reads EPEVTQTPSHQVTQMGQEVILRCVPISNHLYFYWYRQILGQKVEFLVSFYNNEISEKSEIFDDQFSVERPDGSNFTLKIRSTKLEDSAMYFCASSGTSGDQETQYFGPGTRLLVL.

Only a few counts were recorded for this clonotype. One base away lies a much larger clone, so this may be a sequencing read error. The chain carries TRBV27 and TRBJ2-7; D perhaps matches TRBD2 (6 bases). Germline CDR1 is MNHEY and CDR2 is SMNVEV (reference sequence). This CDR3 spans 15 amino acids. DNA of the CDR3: TGTGCCTGCAGTTTGACGGGACTCTACTCCTACGAGCAGTACTTC. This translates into CACSLTGLYSYEQYF.

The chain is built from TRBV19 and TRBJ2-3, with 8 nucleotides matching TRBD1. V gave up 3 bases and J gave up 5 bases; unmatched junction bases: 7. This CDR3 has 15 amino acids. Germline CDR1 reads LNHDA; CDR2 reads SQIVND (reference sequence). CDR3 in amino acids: CASSILGQGGDTQYF. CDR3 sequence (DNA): TGTGCCAGTAGTATCCTCGGACAGGGTGGAGATACGCAGTATTTT.

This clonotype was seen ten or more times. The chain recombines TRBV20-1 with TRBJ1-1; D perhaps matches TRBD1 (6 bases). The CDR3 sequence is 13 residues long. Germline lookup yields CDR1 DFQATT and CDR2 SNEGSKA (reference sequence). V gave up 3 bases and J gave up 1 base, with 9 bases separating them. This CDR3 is CSARRDTNTEAFF. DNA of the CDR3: TGCAGTGCTAGGAGGGACACGAACACTGAAGCTTTCTTT.

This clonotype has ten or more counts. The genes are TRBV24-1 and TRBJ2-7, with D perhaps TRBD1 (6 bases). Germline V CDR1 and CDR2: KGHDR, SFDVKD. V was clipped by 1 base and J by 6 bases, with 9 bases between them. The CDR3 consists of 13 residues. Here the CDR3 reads CATSDFQGSEQYF. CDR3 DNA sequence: TGTGCCACCAGTGATTTCCAGGGGTCCGAGCAGTACTTC.

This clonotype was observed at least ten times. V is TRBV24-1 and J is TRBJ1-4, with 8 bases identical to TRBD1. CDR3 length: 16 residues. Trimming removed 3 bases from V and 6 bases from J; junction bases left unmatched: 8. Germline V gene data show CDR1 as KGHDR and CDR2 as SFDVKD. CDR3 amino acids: CATSDASQGGDEKLFF. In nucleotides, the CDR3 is TGTGCCACCAGTGATGCCTCACAGGGGGGGGATGAAAAACTGTTTTTT.

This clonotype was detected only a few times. The CDR3 spells CASSIDGSLAGALIGTDTQYF. The CDR3 nucleotides are TGTGCCAGTAGTATAGATGGTAGTCTAGCGGGAGCCCTGATCGGCACAGATACGCAGTATTTT. The chain employs TRBV19 and TRBJ2-3; 10 nucleotides match TRBD2. V lost 0 bases and J lost 1; bases outside the gene matches: 16. Germline CDR1 is LNHDA and CDR2 is SQIVND (reference sequence). The length of the CDR3 is 21 residues.

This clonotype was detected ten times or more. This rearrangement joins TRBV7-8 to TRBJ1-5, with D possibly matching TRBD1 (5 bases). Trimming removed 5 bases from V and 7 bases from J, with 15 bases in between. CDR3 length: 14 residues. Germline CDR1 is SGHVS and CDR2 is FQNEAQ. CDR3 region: CASSMGTGDQPQHF. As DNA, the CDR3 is TGTGCCAGCAGCATGGGGACGGGAGACCAGCCCCAGCATTTT.

The CDR3 spells CSARVAGRPEIGTQHF. The CDR3 nucleotides read TGCAGTGCTAGAGTTGCAGGAAGGCCTGAAATAGGGACCCAGCATTTT. The chain is built from TRBV20-1 and TRBJ1-5; no clear D. V was pared by 1 base and J by 11 bases, with 24 bases between. This CDR3 has 16 residues. CDR1 is DFQATT, CDR2 SNEGSKA, per germline (reference sequence).

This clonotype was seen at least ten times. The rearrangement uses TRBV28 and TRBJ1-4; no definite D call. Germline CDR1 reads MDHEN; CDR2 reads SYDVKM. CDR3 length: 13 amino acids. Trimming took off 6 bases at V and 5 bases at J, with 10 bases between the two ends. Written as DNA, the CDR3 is TGTGCCAGCAGAGGCAGGCCAAATGAAAAACTGTTTTTT. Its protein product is CASRGRPNEKLFF.

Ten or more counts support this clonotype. CDR3: CASSSLSPANEKLFF. CDR3 nucleotides: TGTGCCAGCAGCTCTCTCTCACCTGCAAATGAAAAACTGTTTTTT. The V call is TRBV27, the J call TRBJ1-4; D uncertain. The CDR3 spans 15 residues. Germline V gene data show CDR1 as MNHEY and CDR2 as SMNVEV (reference sequence). The V end lost 6 bases, the J end lost 5 bases, and 16 bases lay between the germline ends.

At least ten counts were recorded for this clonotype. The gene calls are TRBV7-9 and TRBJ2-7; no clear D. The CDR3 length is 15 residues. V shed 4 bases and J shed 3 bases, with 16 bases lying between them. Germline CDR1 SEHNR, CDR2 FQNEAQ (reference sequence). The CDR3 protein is CASSSQKGMRYEQYF. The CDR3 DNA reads TGTGCCAGCAGCTCCCAAAAGGGAATGCGCTACGAGCAGTACTTC.